This T cell receptor (beta chain) was sequenced for a study of Graves' ophthalmopathy and Graves' hyperthyroidism (dated by TCRdb to 2017 to 2018). In terms of the full investigation: A patient counted as having stable hyperthyroidism if there was no progression to ophthalmopathy within 18 months of follow-up. The study used signatures of the TCR beta repertoire to tell Graves' ophthalmopathy apart from Graves' hyperthyroidism and to predict which patients would progress to ophthalmopathy. Once sampling was done, hyperthyroidism patients were given methimazole at a starting dose of 30 mg daily, while ophthalmopathy patients were given high-dose intravenous methylprednisolone. T-cell repertoires of thyroid tissue and blood were compared in 5 or 6 hyperthyroidism patients. A discovery set of 100 patients (roughly 41 ophthalmopathy, approximately 58 stable hyperthyroidism) was enrolled to explore V-J signatures distinguishing ophthalmopathy from hyperthyroidism. For independent validation, a separate cohort was made up of 18 hyperthyroidism patients plus 17 patients who later progressed from hyperthyroidism to ophthalmopathy. In total, 135 blood samples were TCR-sequenced: fewer than 50 ophthalmopathy, 75 hyperthyroidism and roughly 17 hyperthyroidism-to-ophthalmopathy patients. The paper as a whole reports these results and caveats: Among expanded thyroid clonotypes with frequency above 0.001, most also showed up in blood, which suggests that blood repertoires may reflect the thyroid immune response. In validation, the model predicted ophthalmopathy progression with 55% to 71% sensitivity and 72.22% specificity; around twelve predicted patients were CT-confirmed with GO in a median of 6.5 months. Sample size was not predetermined statistically, and investigators were not blinded to group allocation. In cross-validation, the 13-signature model distinguished ophthalmopathy from stable hyperthyroidism with 85% to 90% sensitivity and roughly 81% specificity, and in the test set the corresponding values were around 78% and 73%.

This clonotype has a count of ten or more. No antigen is known for it. No quality values exist for individual bases; no much larger clone is one base distant. The cysteine opens and the phenylalanine closes a CDR3 of 14 amino acids. The only DNA kept is the CDR3, 42 bases in frame from the first base. V is pared back by 5 bases and J by 5 bases, with 15 bases lying between the germline termini. CDR1 and CDR2 are drawn from the germline V gene: SGHTA, FQGTGA. For repertoire sequencing, the TCR beta CDR3 regions were amplified from RNA transcripts. The first round was an RT-PCR using HTBI primers with the Qiagen OneStep RT-PCR kit, and this first round was followed by a second-round multiplex PCR, then size selection and purification. Sequencing of the libraries was carried out on an Illumina HiSeq2000 in paired-end mode with 100 bp reads. For the original study's pipeline: SOAPnuke was used to process the reads, throwing out any read that had adapters, had uncalled bases, had a mean Phred below 15, or lacked an exact constant-primer or identifier match. High-quality paired reads were merged with COPE v1.2.5. Clonotypes were defined as unique nucleotide sequences and were aligned to IMGT TRB V, D and J references using MiTCR v1.1. Only V-J combinations with frequency above 0.0001 were analysed, covering around 99% of repertoires. A TCR clonal expansion and chaos score per V-J combination was defined as the ratio of F50 clonal expansion to chaos observed in the TCRdist matrix. Features were reduced by Welch's t-statistics and random forest to approximately 13 V-J combinations, which fed a naive Bayes classifier. The similarity between thyroid and blood repertoires was quantified using the Morisita-Horn index. TCRdb cleaned the public reads at Q25 with fastp, built clones with MiXCR and kept in-frame beta chains. Entries that share a CDR3 protein sequence are merged under the most common genes and DNA. In this record, the V and J calls reflect TCRdb's handling and not the investigators' own analysis. The sample profile shows 450,000 to 600,000 distinct CDR3 sequences; 35% to 40% of them were found once. 3.5% to 5% of the sample is in the top ten clones.

Hyperthyroidism patients were newly diagnosed, with disease duration under 2 months, and aged 18 to 65 years. Patients with other autoimmune diseases, uncontrolled infections, pregnancy or lactation were excluded from the study. Diagnosis relied on clinical symptoms, serum thyroxine, TRAb, thyroid ultrasound and orbital computed tomography. Total RNA was extracted with Trizol reagent and quality-checked on an Agilent 2100 Bioanalyzer. The rearrangement joined TRBV7-3 to TRBJ1-1; the best D guess is TRBD1, with 5 bases matching. The receptor comes from an adult man with Graves' hyperthyroidism. Sample: peripheral blood or thyroid tissue (not recorded which). The CDR3 sequence is CASSRVGGVTEAFF. The bases are TGTGCCAGCAGCCGAGTGGGGGGTGTAACTGAAGCTTTCTTT.